Described below is a single T cell receptor (beta chain) sequence and its context. Antigen: not known. This record belongs to a study of cytomegalovirus exposure and HLA in healthy donors. Points from the study as a whole: Later work found most CMV-associated TCR beta chains apparently HLA-restricted.

Vbeta (60) and Jbeta (13) primers were used in the PCR. Sequencing used immunoSEQ multiplex PCR; TCRdb keeps in-frame clones, though not all of them. The sample has 150,000 to 200,000 clones; about 76% are singletons. The V gene lost 5 bases and the J gene lost 4 bases, with 9 bases spanning the gap. The CDR3 contains 13 residues. From germline, CDR1 is SGHTA and CDR2 FQGTGA. Sequenced sample: PBMCs. The clonotype comes from a woman aged 45-59 years in good health and CMV-seronegative. This chain uses TRBV7-3 with TRBJ2-1, with TRBD1 as a possible D gene (5 bases). The CDR3 is CASSARQYNEQFF. CDR3 in DNA: TGTGCCAGCAGCGCTAGACAGTACAATGAGCAGTTCTTC.